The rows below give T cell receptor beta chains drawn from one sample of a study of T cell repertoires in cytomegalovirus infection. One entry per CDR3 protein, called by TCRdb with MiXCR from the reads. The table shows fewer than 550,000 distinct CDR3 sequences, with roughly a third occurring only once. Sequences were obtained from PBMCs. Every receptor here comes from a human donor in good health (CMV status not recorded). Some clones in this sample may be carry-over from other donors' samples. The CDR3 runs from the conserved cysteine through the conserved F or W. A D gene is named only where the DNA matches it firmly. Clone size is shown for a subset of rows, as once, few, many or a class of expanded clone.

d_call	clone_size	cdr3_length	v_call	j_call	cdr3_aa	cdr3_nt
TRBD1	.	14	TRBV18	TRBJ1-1	CASSPITGETEAFF	TGTGCCAGCTCACCGATTACAGGGGAGACTGAAGCTTTCTTT
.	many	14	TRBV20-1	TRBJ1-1	CSARSGQIYTEAFF	TGCAGTGCTAGATCCGGACAGATATACACTGAAGCTTTCTTT
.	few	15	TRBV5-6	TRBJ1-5	CASSSSYRVSQPQHF	TGTGCCAGCAGCTCCTCGTACAGGGTGAGTCAGCCCCAGCATTTT
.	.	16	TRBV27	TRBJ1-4	CASSSLPQGDHGKLFF	TGTGCCAGCAGTTCCCTCCCCCAGGGAGATCATGGGAAACTGTTTTTT
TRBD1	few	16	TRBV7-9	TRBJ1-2	CASSDRQGAGFYGYTF	TGTGCCAGCAGCGACCGACAGGGGGCGGGGTTCTATGGCTACACCTTC
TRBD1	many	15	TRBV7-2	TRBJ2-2	CASTSGQGDTGELFF	TGTGCCAGCACCTCGGGACAGGGTGACACCGGGGAGCTGTTTTTT
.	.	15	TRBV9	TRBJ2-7	CASSVAEGHSYEQYF	TGTGCCAGCAGCGTAGCTGAAGGGCACTCCTACGAGCAGTACTTC
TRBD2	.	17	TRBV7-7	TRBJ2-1	CASSLAGRGGRGNEQFF	TGTGCCAGCAGCTTAGCCGGGAGGGGGGGCCGGGGGAATGAGCAGTTCTTC
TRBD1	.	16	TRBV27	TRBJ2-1	CASSPIGTATYNEQFF	TGTGCCAGCAGTCCCATCGGGACAGCCACCTACAATGAGCAGTTCTTC
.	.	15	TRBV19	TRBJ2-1	CASSLYYTAYNEQFF	TGTGCCAGTAGTCTATACTATACCGCCTACAATGAGCAGTTCTTC
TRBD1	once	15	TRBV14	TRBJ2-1	CASSTRQGEYNEQFF	TGTGCCAGCAGCACTCGACAGGGGGAGTACAATGAGCAGTTCTTC
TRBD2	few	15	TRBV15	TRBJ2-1	CATSTRLAGDNEQFF	TGTGCCACCAGCACAAGACTAGCGGGGGACAATGAGCAGTTCTTC
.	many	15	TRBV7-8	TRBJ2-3	CASSFYGQGQDTQYF	TGTGCCAGCAGCTTTTATGGGCAGGGGCAAGATACGCAGTATTTT
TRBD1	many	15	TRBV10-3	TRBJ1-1	CAISKFGQGNTEAFF	TGTGCCATCAGTAAATTCGGACAGGGGAACACTGAAGCTTTCTTT
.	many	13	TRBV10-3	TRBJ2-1	CAISESSYNEQFF	TGTGCCATCAGTGAGTCCTCTTACAATGAGCAGTTCTTC
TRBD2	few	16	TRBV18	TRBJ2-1	CASSPLAGSSYNEQFF	TGTGCCAGCTCACCACTAGCGGGGAGCTCCTACAATGAGCAGTTCTTC
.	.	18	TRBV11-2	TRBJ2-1	CASSSRGAGSRSYNEKFF	TGTGCCAGCAGCAGTAGGGGCGCAGGTAGCCGCTCCTACAATGAGAAGTTCTTC
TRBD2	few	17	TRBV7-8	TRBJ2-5	CASSSLTKLAPQETQYF	TGTGCCAGCAGCTCCCTAACGAAACTAGCGCCGCAAGAGACCCAGTACTTC
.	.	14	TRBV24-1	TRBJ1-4	CATSKGGDNEKLFF	TGTGCCACGTCGAAAGGGGGTGATAATGAAAAACTGTTTTTT
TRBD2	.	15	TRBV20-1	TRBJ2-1	CSARGGLAGHNEQFF	TGCAGTGCTAGGGGGGGACTAGCTGGCCACAATGAGCAGTTCTTC
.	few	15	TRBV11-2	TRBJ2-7	CASSLVTGRSYEQYF	TGTGCCAGCAGCTTAGTCACAGGGCGAAGCTACGAGCAGTACTTC
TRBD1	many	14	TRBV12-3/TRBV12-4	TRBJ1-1	CASRVGQVPTEAFF	TGTGCCAGCAGGGTGGGACAGGTTCCCACTGAAGCTTTCTTT
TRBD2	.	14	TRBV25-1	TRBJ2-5	CASSGDSGGETQYF	TGTGCCAGCAGTGGTGATAGCGGGGGAGAGACCCAGTACTTC
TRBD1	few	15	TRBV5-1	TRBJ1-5	CASSPLGQGNQPQHF	TGCGCCAGCAGCCCTTTGGGACAGGGGAATCAGCCCCAGCATTTT
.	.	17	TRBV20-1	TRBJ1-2	CSASGERFGTQNYGYTF	TGCAGTGCTAGTGGTGAGAGGTTCGGTACCCAGAACTATGGCTACACCTTC
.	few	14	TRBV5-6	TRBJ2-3	CASSFGHSTDTQYF	TGTGCCAGCAGCTTCGGACACTCCACAGATACGCAGTATTTT
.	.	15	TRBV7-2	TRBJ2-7	CASSLAPGHLYEQYF	TGTGCCAGCAGCTTAGCTCCGGGACACCTCTACGAGCAGTACTTC
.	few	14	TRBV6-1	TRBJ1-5	CASSEVGANQPQHF	TGTGCCAGCAGTGAAGTCGGAGCCAATCAGCCCCAGCATTTT
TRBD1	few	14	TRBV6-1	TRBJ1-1	CASSEGQANTEAFF	TGTGCCAGCAGTGAGGGACAGGCGAACACTGAAGCTTTCTTT
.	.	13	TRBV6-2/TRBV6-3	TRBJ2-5	CASSWTPQETQYF	TGTGCCAGCAGTTGGACCCCTCAAGAGACCCAGTACTTC
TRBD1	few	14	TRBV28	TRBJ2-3	CASSWTGGRDTQYF	TGTGCCAGCAGTTGGACAGGGGGCAGAGATACGCAGTATTTT